The sample holds a few counts of the clone carrying this T cell receptor beta chain. TCRdb re-derived calls from the RT-PCR reads in MiXCR, one entry per CDR3 protein. The table lists fewer than 500,000 distinct CDR3 sequences, 16% of them singletons. These data are taken from a study of patients and donors after allogeneic stem cell transplantation. This TCR came from a human donor who was either an allogeneic HSCT recipient or a stem cell or donor lymphocyte infusion donor (not recorded which). It is not recorded whose cells these are; they may come from a transplant donor. The sample comprised blood, either unsorted or a sorted T cell fraction (not recorded which).

The CDR3 loop is CASSQASPSTDTQYF. The CDR3 nucleotides read TGTGCCAGCAGCCAAGCGAGCCCCAGCACAGATACGCAGTATTTT. This chain connects TRBV4-2 to TRBJ2-3; no definite D call. Between the trimmed V and J ends, which lost 1 base and 0 bases, there was a span of 8 bases. Germline CDR1 reads LGHNA; CDR2 reads YNFKEQ. The CDR3 totals 15 residues.